The 27 T cell receptor beta chains listed next were all sequenced from one sample in a study of cytomegalovirus exposure and HLA in healthy donors (dated by TCRdb to 2016 to 2017). The method behind the library was the immunoSEQ multiplex PCR assay. The multiplex PCR relied on a mix of 60 forward primers for TCR Vbeta segments and 13 reverse primers for TCR Jbeta segments. This is the immuneACCESS table as TCRdb keeps it, with only in-frame sequences that have V and J called. A part of the clones is gone; compared with another copy, unresolved V genes explain less than half, and the rest is unexplained. The sample contains some 130,000 clones, 81% of them found a single time. The top ten clonotypes cover around 0.67% of the sample. Sequencing was done on a sample of PBMCs. The receptors derive from a man younger than 30 in good health and CMV-seronegative.

The genes are TRBV29-1 and TRBJ2-1; 12 bases fit TRBD2. V shed 6 bases, J shed 0 bases, and the junction held 9 bases outside the gene matches. Germline lookup yields CDR1 SQVTM and CDR2 ANQGSEA. This CDR3 is built from 17 residues. CDR3 DNA sequence: TGCAGCGTCGTGACCCTAGCGGGGGGGTTCTCCTACAATGAGCAGTTCTTC. The encoded protein is CSVVTLAGGFSYNEQFF.

This sequence joins TRBV25-1 and TRBJ1-1; 8 bases fit TRBD1. There are 14 residues in the CDR3. V was clipped by 7 bases and J by 7 bases; unmatched bases: 11. Germline CDR1 and CDR2: MGHDK and SYGVNS. The CDR3 DNA reads TGTGCCAGCAAAAGCCCGAAAACAGGGGGTGAAGCTTTCTTT. The encoded protein is CASKSPKTGGEAFF.

This chain joins TRBV27 and TRBJ2-1; 10 bases fit TRBD2. CDR1 is MNHEY, CDR2 SMNVEV, per germline (reference sequence). Losses at the gene ends were 0 bases for V and 7 bases for J; bases not matched to a gene: 6. The CDR3 length is 16 residues. DNA for the CDR3: TGTGCCAGCAGTTTATCTCAGCGGGGGGGCTTAAATGAGCAGTTCTTC. Protein product: CASSLSQRGGLNEQFF.

This chain joins TRBV6-5 and TRBJ2-2, with 7 bases fitting TRBD1. CDR1 and CDR2 (germline): MNHEY, SVGAGI. This CDR3 is built from 15 residues. Trimming cost V 3 bases and J 5 bases; bases outside gene matches: 6. The CDR3 protein is CASSYLTGRTGELFF. The CDR3 DNA is TGTGCCAGCAGTTATTTGACAGGGCGGACCGGGGAGCTGTTTTTT.

The CDR3 bases are TGTGCCAGCAGCTTAAGTCAGGCCACGTATTACGAGCAGTACTTC. Protein product: CASSLSQATYYEQYF. The chain uses TRBV7-3 and TRBJ2-7; D is ambiguous. Deletions cut 1 base from V and 4 bases from J, with 14 bases between. CDR1 and CDR2 (germline): SGHTA, FQGTGA. The CDR3 totals 15 residues.

V and J are TRBV5-6 and TRBJ2-3, with 7 nucleotides matching TRBD2. Unmatched junction bases numbered 2, after V lost 1 base and J lost 0 bases. This CDR3 region has 15 residues. CDR1 is SGHDT, CDR2 YYEEEE, per germline. For the CDR3, the DNA is TGTGCCAGCAGCTTGTGGGGGGGGAGCACAGATACGCAGTATTTT. Protein: CASSLWGGSTDTQYF.

The chain uses TRBV19 and TRBJ2-5; 8 bases map to TRBD1. Germline values: CDR1 LNHDA, CDR2 SQIVND (reference sequence). There are 15 residues in the CDR3. The junction had 9 bases not matched to a gene; V was cut back by 5 bases and J by 4 bases. The CDR3 sequence: CASSYTGTGRETQYF. Written as DNA, the CDR3 is TGTGCCAGTAGTTATACCGGGACAGGTAGAGAGACCCAGTACTTC.

With respect to this clone: One end of the junction does not line up with germline, which may come from a read error. In the same sample, other DNA sequences code for this CDR3. The chain uses TRBV5-4 and TRBJ2-1, with TRBD1 identical over 10 bases. This CDR3 is built from 16 residues. Germline V gives CDR1 SGHNT, CDR2 YYREEE (reference sequence). The CDR3 loop is CASSLIPGQGTDEQFF. The CDR3 DNA reads as TGTGCCAGTAGCTTGATCCCGGGACAGGGGACCGATGAGCAGTTCTTC.

Comment on this clone: This sample includes further DNA sequences coding for the same CDR3. The CDR3 coding sequence is TGTGCCAGCAGGGGCAGAGGGGCTTTCTTT. This gives the protein CASRGRGAFF. The V gene is TRBV2, the J gene TRBJ1-1, with D hard to call. The CDR3 sequence is 10 residues long. CDR1 is SNHLY, CDR2 FYNNEI, per germline. Trimming cost V 6 bases and J 11 bases, with 10 bases left between them.

The rearrangement uses TRBV5-1 and TRBJ2-2, with D perhaps matching TRBD1 (8 bases). In germline, CDR1 is SGHRS, CDR2 YFSETQ. This CDR3 region has 16 residues. Trimming removed 3 bases at V and 1 base at J, with 13 bases between. CDR3 in DNA: TGCGCCAGCAGCTGGCGGGGGACAGGGAACACCGGGGAGCTGTTTTTT. It specifies CASSWRGTGNTGELFF. The complete variable domain, with remaining parts taken from reference TRBV5-1 and TRBJ2-2, reads KAGVTQTPRYLIKTRGQQVTLSCSPISGHRSVSWYQQTPGQGLQFLFEYFSETQRNKGNFPGRFSGRQFSNSRSEMNVSTLELGDSALYLCASSWRGTGNTGELFFGEGSRLTVL.

This clone was picked up a small number of times. The sample has other DNA sequences that encode this CDR3 too. This rearrangement joins TRBV6-4 to TRBJ2-3; 11 bases line up with TRBD2. Looked up from germline, CDR1 is MRHNA and CDR2 is SNTAGT. J was trimmed by 4 bases and V by 5 bases; bases with no gene match: 5. The CDR3 spans 15 residues. DNA of the CDR3: TGTGCCAGCAGTCCCCTAGCGGGGGGACCAGATACGCAGTATTTT. It codes for CASSPLAGGPDTQYF.

This chain joins TRBV9 and TRBJ2-2; the D is unclear. Germline lookup yields CDR1 SGDLS and CDR2 YYNGEE. The germline V and J ends were trimmed by 0 bases and 6 bases, with 12 bases remaining between them. The CDR3 extends over 15 amino acids. The CDR3 protein is CASSVDSRSPGELFF. In DNA, the CDR3 is TGTGCCAGCAGCGTAGATTCTAGATCCCCCGGGGAGCTGTTTTTT.

The chain uses TRBV7-6 and TRBJ2-3, with a weak D call TRBD2 (6 bases). Between the trimmed V and J ends, which lost 0 bases and 3 bases, there was a span of 16 bases. This CDR3 has 17 residues. In germline, CDR1 is SGHVS, CDR2 FNYEAQ. CDR3 in amino acids: CASSLAPLAEPTDTQYF. The CDR3 region has the DNA TGTGCCAGCAGCTTAGCCCCTTTAGCGGAACCTACAGATACGCAGTATTTT. Full variable domain (remainder filled in from reference TRBV7-6 and TRBJ2-3): GAGVSQSPRYKVTKRGQDVALRCDPISGHVSLYWYRQALGQGPEFLTYFNYEAQQDKSGLPNDRFSAERPEGSISTLTIQRTEQRDSAMYRCASSLAPLAEPTDTQYFGPGTRLTVL.

The chain recombines TRBV7-3 with TRBJ1-1; D may be TRBD1 (5 bases). The V end was cut by 4 bases, the J end by 7 bases, with 13 bases between. This CDR3 region has 13 residues. In germline, CDR1 is SGHTA, CDR2 FQGTGA. The CDR3 DNA sequence: TGTGCCAGCAGCTGGGGCGGAGGGAGTGAAGCTTTCTTT. Translating gives CASSWGGGSEAFF.

V usage is TRBV9 and J usage is TRBJ1-4; D possibly corresponds to TRBD1 (6 bases). V was clipped by 2 bases and J by 5 bases, with 13 bases between them. Germline V gene sequence: CDR1 SGDLS, CDR2 YYNGEE. CDR3 size: 15 residues. The CDR3, as DNA: TGTGCCAGCAGCGTGGGACACACTGTGAATGAAAAACTGTTTTTT. Amino acids: CASSVGHTVNEKLFF.

This clone was recorded only once. The CDR3 nucleotides are TGTGCCATCAGTTTTGAACCGGGACTAGCGGTCGAGACCCAGTACTTC. As protein: CAISFEPGLAVETQYF. The V call is TRBV10-3, the J call TRBJ2-5, with 11 bases that match TRBD2. Germline values: CDR1 ENHRY, CDR2 SYGVKD. The J segment lost 5 bases and the V segment lost 5 bases, leaving 10 bases of the junction unmatched. This CDR3 has 16 residues.

This rearrangement joins TRBV30 to TRBJ2-7; tentatively, D is TRBD1 (6 bases). Looked up from germline, CDR1 is GTSNPN and CDR2 is SVGIG (reference sequence). This CDR3 spans 15 amino acids. The V end lost 0 bases, the J end lost 5 bases, and 17 bases lay between the germline ends. The CDR3 here is CAWSVWGQATHEQYF. CDR3 nucleotides: TGTGCCTGGAGTGTATGGGGGCAGGCTACCCACGAGCAGTACTTC.

To note about this clone: An end of the junction does not agree with germline; a read error may underlie this. The rearrangement joins TRBV29-1 to TRBJ1-2; D is undetermined. This CDR3 is built from 11 residues. Germline CDR1 is SQVTM and CDR2 is ANQGSEA. CDR3 nucleotides: TGCAGCGTTCACCCGGGGAGGATCTCAGAGTTC. It specifies CSVHPGRISEF.

This chain connects TRBV30 to TRBJ1-5; 7 bases are shared with TRBD1. Germline-derived CDR1 and CDR2 are GTSNPN and SVGIG (reference sequence). This CDR3 is built from 13 residues. V lost 1 base and J lost 6; bases outside the gene matches: 3. CDR3 in DNA: TGTGCCTGGAGTGGAGGGGGCGTTCAGCCCCAGCATTTT. Protein: CAWSGGGVQPQHF.

The V call is TRBV10-1, the J call TRBJ2-5, with a tentative D call TRBD1 (6 bases). The germline gives CDR1 WNHNN, CDR2 SYGVQD (reference sequence). The CDR3 spans 14 residues. The V end lost 6 bases, the J end lost 7 bases, and 18 bases lay between the germline ends. The CDR3 here is CASSTDSSRGTQYF. The CDR3 coding sequence is TGCGCCAGCAGCACGGACAGCTCTAGGGGGACCCAGTACTTC.

A few counts support this clone. CDR3 region: CASSLTGGNQPQHF. For the CDR3, the DNA is TGTGCCAGCTCCCTGACAGGTGGGAATCAGCCCCAGCATTTT. V is TRBV6-1 and J is TRBJ1-5; tentative D call: TRBD1 (6 bases). Germline V gene data show CDR1 as MNHNS and CDR2 as SASEGT. The V end lost 8 bases, the J end lost 4 bases, and 15 bases lay between the germline ends. This CDR3 region has 14 residues.

The chain links TRBV11-2 to TRBJ1-6; the match to TRBD1 covers 7 bases. Germline assignment: CDR1 SGHAT and CDR2 FQNNGV. Losses at the gene ends were 3 bases for V and 0 bases for J; bases not matched to a gene: 2. CDR3 size: 16 residues. The CDR3 region has the DNA TGTGCCAGCAGCTTGGGACAGAGCTCCTATAATTCACCCCTCCACTTT. Amino acids: CASSLGQSSYNSPLHF. Combining the CDR3 with reference TRBV11-2 and TRBJ1-6 gives the whole variable domain EAGVAQSPRYKIIEKRQSVAFWCNPISGHATLYWYQQILGQGPKLLIQFQNNGVVDDSQLPKDRFSAERLKGVDSTLKIQPAKLEDSAVYLCASSLGQSSYNSPLHFGNGTRLTVT.

CDR3 bases: TGTGCCAGCAGTGTCCAGGTTTCGGGGTGGGAGACCCAGTACTTC. Translating gives CASSVQVSGWETQYF. This chain links TRBV27 with TRBJ2-5; D perhaps matches TRBD2 (5 bases). Trimming took off 5 bases at V and 5 bases at J, with 18 bases between the two ends. Germline lookup yields CDR1 MNHEY and CDR2 SMNVEV (reference sequence). The CDR3 runs 15 residues.

The J gene is TRBJ1-1, the V gene TRBV5-4; unclear D gene. Deletions cut 0 bases from V and 2 bases from J, with 8 bases between. CDR3 length equals 14 residues. Germline assignment: CDR1 SGHNT and CDR2 YYREEE (reference sequence). The DNA for the CDR3 is TGTGCCAGCAGCTTGGAGGCAGGCAACACTGAAGCTTTCTTT. Protein product: CASSLEAGNTEAFF.

The J gene is TRBJ1-5, the V gene TRBV19, with D possibly TRBD1 on 6 matching bases. V lost 7 bases and J lost 6, with 16 bases in between. The CDR3 loop spans 14 amino acids. CDR1 and CDR2 from the germline V gene are LNHDA and SQIVND (reference sequence). CDR3: CASMGTGLGQPQHF. For the CDR3, the DNA is TGTGCCAGTATGGGAACAGGGCTAGGTCAGCCCCAGCATTTT. Full variable domain (rest looked up from reference TRBV19 and TRBJ1-5): DGGITQSPKYLFRKEGQNVTLSCEQNLNHDAMYWYRQDPGQGLRLIYYSQIVNDFQKGDIAEGYSVSREKKESFPLTVTSAQKNPTAFYLCASMGTGLGQPQHFGDGTRLSIL.

The genes are TRBV6-5 and TRBJ1-2; 9 bases fit TRBD1. V shed 6 bases, J shed 6 bases, and the junction held 8 bases outside the gene matches. The CDR3 is made up of 14 amino acids. The V gene's germline CDR1 is MNHEY and CDR2 SVGAGI. The CDR3 reads CASRSGTGNHGYTF. The CDR3 DNA sequence: TGTGCCAGCAGATCCGGGACAGGGAATCATGGCTACACCTTC.

CDR3 DNA: TGCGCCAGCCACATAGCGACAGGGGACTATGGCTACACCTTC. Its translation: CASHIATGDYGYTF. The chain uses TRBV10-2 and TRBJ1-2, with TRBD1 identical over 8 bases. The CDR3 runs to 14 residues. V trimming: 8 bases; J trimming: 3 bases; junction bases outside the gene matches: 8. Germline CDR1 reads WSHSY; CDR2 reads SAAADI.